The rows below give T cell receptor beta chains drawn from one sample of a study of vaccination and CD4 T cells after COVID-19. Their antigen targets remain unknown. Via MiXCR, TCRdb re-called the PCR reads, giving one row per CDR3 protein. The sample lists several thousand distinct CDR3 sequences, roughly 36% occurring once. The specimen was CD4+ T cells from blood, cultured in vitro. The receptors originated from a human donor in good health. The CDR3 runs from the conserved cysteine through the conserved F or W. A D gene is named only where the DNA matches it firmly. Not every row has a clone size; where given, it reads once, few, many or a size class.

TRBV7-2	-	TRBJ1-2	-	TGTGCCAGCAGCTCCCGGCCCCAGACAGGACATGGCTACACCTTC	CASSSRPQTGHGYTF
TRBV6-1	-	TRBJ1-2	few	TGTGCCAGCAGTACCGGGACTCATGGCTACACCTTC	CASSTGTHGYTF
TRBV7-9	-	TRBJ1-1	few	TGTGCCAGCAGCTTAGCCGGAGGGGGTAGCACTGAAGCTTTCTTT	CASSLAGGGSTEAFF
TRBV27	-	TRBJ2-7	-	TGTGCCAGCAGGAGCGACCCCATTTCGGGGGAGCAGTACTTC	CASRSDPISGEQYF
TRBV10-3	-	TRBJ1-3	-	TGTGCCACGATCGACAGGCGTATAGGGGGAAACACCATATATTTT	CATIDRRIGGNTIYF
TRBV27	TRBD2	TRBJ2-3	-	TGTGCCAGCAGCTTGACTAGCGGGGGGCCAGATACGCAGTATTTT	CASSLTSGGPDTQYF
TRBV11-2	TRBD2	TRBJ2-7	-	TGTGCCAGCACCCCGGGACTAGCTTCTTACGAGCAGTACTTC	CASTPGLASYEQYF
TRBV20-1	-	TRBJ2-7	-	TGCAGTGCTAGCTTGTCAGCACAAATCTACGAGCAGTACTTC	CSASLSAQIYEQYF
TRBV30	-	TRBJ1-1	few	TGTGCCTGGAGAACGGGGTGGCGGGACACTGAAGCTTTCTTT	CAWRTGWRDTEAFF
TRBV30	-	TRBJ1-6	few	TGTGCCTGGACAACGGCAAGCTCCTATAATTCACCCCTCCACTTT	CAWTTASSYNSPLHF
TRBV11-2	-	TRBJ2-7	few	TGTGCCAGCAGCTTAGATCCATCCAGCTCCTACGAGCAGTACTTC	CASSLDPSSSYEQYF
TRBV20-1	TRBD2	TRBJ2-7	-	TGCAGTGCTAGAGCTATAGCGGGGAACTCCTACGAGCAGTACTTC	CSARAIAGNSYEQYF
TRBV4-3	TRBD2	TRBJ2-1	-	TGCGCCAGCAGCCAAGGTCGGGGGGGAGGGAATGAGCAGTTCTTC	CASSQGRGGGNEQFF
TRBV18	-	TRBJ2-1	-	TGTGCCAGCTCACCACCCTATGGGTCGGAAGACAATGAGCAGTTCTTC	CASSPPYGSEDNEQFF
TRBV5-4	-	TRBJ1-6	-	TGTGCCAGCAGCGCGGCTCGGGGATGGAATTCACCCCTCCACTTT	CASSAARGWNSPLHF
TRBV28	TRBD1	TRBJ1-1	-	TGTGCCTGCCAGGGACAGGGAGGTTCGGGGAGCACTGAAGCTTTCTTT	CACQGQGGSGSTEAFF
TRBV30	-	TRBJ1-1	-	TGTGCCTGGAGTAAACAGGGGAACACTGAAGCTTTCTTT	CAWSKQGNTEAFF
TRBV29-1	-	TRBJ1-1	-	TGCAGCGTTGAAGATGGCAGGAAGGTTGCTGAAGCTTTCTTT	CSVEDGRKVAEAFF
TRBV20-1	-	TRBJ1-1	few	TGCAGTGTGGGGGGCATTATGAACACTGAAGCTTTCTTT	CSVGGIMNTEAFF
TRBV24-1	-	TRBJ1-5	-	TGTGCCACCAGTGATTTGAACCCACGACGCGGGACTTATAGCAATCAGCCCCAGCATTTT	CATSDLNPRRGTYSNQPQHF
TRBV30	TRBD1	TRBJ1-1	-	TGTGCCTGGAGTACGGGACAGCCCCTTGAAGCTTTCTTT	CAWSTGQPLEAFF
TRBV6-1	TRBD2	TRBJ2-2	once	TGTGCCAGCAGGAAGAGCGGGGGAGCCAACACCGGGGAGCTGTTTTTT	CASRKSGGANTGELFF
TRBV20-1	TRBD1	TRBJ2-3	-	TGCAGTGCTCAAATAATACAGGGGAGAACAGATACGCAGTATTTT	CSAQIIQGRTDTQYF
TRBV6-2/TRBV6-3	-	TRBJ2-1	few	TGTGCCAGCAGTTACCCCAGGGACAAGCCGACCTACAATGAGCAGTTCTTC	CASSYPRDKPTYNEQFF
TRBV12-3/TRBV12-4	-	TRBJ2-7	-	TGTGCCAGCAGACGTGCGCTCAGGTCTAAGGAGCAGTACTTC	CASRRALRSKEQYF
TRBV6-2/TRBV6-3	TRBD1	TRBJ1-6	medium-sized	TGTGCCAGCCAGAACACAGGGGGCGGTTCACCCCTCCACTTT	CASQNTGGGSPLHF
TRBV28	TRBD1	TRBJ2-7	once	TGTGCCAGCAGGGGACAGGGCCCACTCGAGCAGTACTTC	CASRGQGPLEQYF
TRBV14	-	TRBJ2-2	-	TGTGCCAGCAGCCAAGACCTGGGGGCCGGGGAGCTGTTTTTT	CASSQDLGAGELFF
TRBV19	TRBD2	TRBJ2-1	-	TGTGCCAGTAGTAGACTAGCGGGGGGCCGTTACAATGAGCAGTTCTTC	CASSRLAGGRYNEQFF
TRBV6-1	TRBD2	TRBJ2-2	-	TGTGCCAGCAGTACTCTAGCGGGGGTTACGAACACCGGGGAGCTGTTTTTT	CASSTLAGVTNTGELFF
TRBV28	-	TRBJ2-4	medium-sized	TGTGCCAGCAGTCTAGAAAACATTCAGTACTTC	CASSLENIQYF
TRBV12-3/TRBV12-4	-	TRBJ1-1	-	TGTGCCAGCAGCTCAATTACTTCGTGGGGAGCAACAAGGAACACTGAAGCTTTCTTT	CASSSITSWGATRNTEAFF
TRBV5-4	-	TRBJ2-7	-	TGTGCCAGCAATAAGTTCCTAGGAGGCGGCGAGCAGTACTTC	CASNKFLGGGEQYF
TRBV19	-	TRBJ1-5	-	TGTGCCAGTAGTAACCGGATTAATCAGCCCCAGCATTTT	CASSNRINQPQHF
TRBV11-2	TRBD2	TRBJ2-3	-	TGTGCCAGCAGCCCCCAGGGACTAGCGTCCCAAGATACGCAGTATTTT	CASSPQGLASQDTQYF
TRBV6-5	TRBD1	TRBJ1-2	few	TGTGCCAGCAGTTACCCTGGACAGGGTAAGGGCTACACCTTC	CASSYPGQGKGYTF
TRBV11-2	-	TRBJ2-7	-	TGTGCCAGCAGCTTATTGGTCGAGCAGTACTTC	CASSLLVEQYF
TRBV5-1	-	TRBJ2-7	few	TGCGCCAGCAGCCCCACTCCGGGACGGACCTACGAGCAGTACTTC	CASSPTPGRTYEQYF
TRBV28	TRBD1	TRBJ2-7	-	TGTGCCAGCAGTTTATTGAAAGGGGGCGAAAACGAGCAGTACTTC	CASSLLKGGENEQYF
TRBV5-4	TRBD2	TRBJ2-5	-	TGTGCCAGCAGATGGAGTGGGAGGGCAGAGGAGACCCAGTACTTC	CASRWSGRAEETQYF
TRBV2	-	TRBJ2-2	-	TGTGCCAGCGGGGTTAGGCTATCGAATACCGGGGAGCTGTTTTTT	CASGVRLSNTGELFF
TRBV6-2/TRBV6-3	-	TRBJ2-7	-	TGTGCCAGCAGTCGCCAAAAGGCAGGTCTCTACGAGCAGTACTTC	CASSRQKAGLYEQYF
TRBV10-3	-	TRBJ2-3	-	TGTGCCATAGCCGAGGGGCGGGACACAGATACGCAGTATTTT	CAIAEGRDTDTQYF
TRBV14	-	TRBJ1-1	-	TGTGCCAGCAGCCAAGATTTCCCAATCTTGACTGAAGCTTTCTTT	CASSQDFPILTEAFF
TRBV6-1	-	TRBJ1-6	-	TGTGCCAGCAGTCCCTTCGCAGATTCACCCCTCCACTTT	CASSPFADSPLHF
TRBV28	-	TRBJ2-3	-	TGTGCCAGCAGTTTAGACACAGCCTCGGCAGATACGCAGTATTTT	CASSLDTASADTQYF
TRBV5-1	TRBD2	TRBJ2-3	-	TGCGCCAGCAGCTTGGGGCTAGCGGGGGGTCCTAGCACAGATACGCAGTATTTT	CASSLGLAGGPSTDTQYF
TRBV20-1	TRBD1	TRBJ1-2	few	TGCAGTGCTCCTACCTCGGGGACAGGGCGAAACTATGGCTACACCTTC	CSAPTSGTGRNYGYTF
TRBV19	TRBD1	TRBJ1-2	few	TGTGCCAGTAGCCCTAGCACAGGGGCCTATGGCTACACCTTC	CASSPSTGAYGYTF
TRBV15	-	TRBJ1-4	once	TGTGCCACCAGCAGAGATAGGGGAGGTGAAAAACTGTTTTTT	CATSRDRGGEKLFF
TRBV14	TRBD2	TRBJ2-7	-	TGTGCCAGCAGTCCGGGACTAGCGGGCTACTGGGTACAGGTCGAGCAGTACTTC	CASSPGLAGYWVQVEQYF
TRBV25-1	-	TRBJ1-1	few	TGTGCCAGCAGTGAATTGGCTCAGGGGAGCTTAGCTTTCTTT	CASSELAQGSLAFF
TRBV11-2	TRBD1	TRBJ2-2	few	TGTGCCAGCAGGCCTAACAGGGGGCCGAGCACCGGGGAGCTGTTTTTT	CASRPNRGPSTGELFF
TRBV19	-	TRBJ1-5	-	TGTGCCAGTAGTAAACTCACAGGGTCCAGTCAGCCCCAGCATTTT	CASSKLTGSSQPQHF
TRBV7-2	-	TRBJ1-2	-	TGTGCCAGCAGCTTCACCTCCTTAGGGGCCCCCTCCTATGGCTACACCTTC	CASSFTSLGAPSYGYTF
TRBV19	-	TRBJ1-5	few	TGTGCCAGTAGCGCCGGACAGATTAGCAATCAGCCCCAGCATTTT	CASSAGQISNQPQHF
TRBV7-2	TRBD1	TRBJ1-1	-	TGTGCCAGCGGGACCTCTTTGACAGGGAGCATGAACACTGAAGCTTTCTTT	CASGTSLTGSMNTEAFF
TRBV20-1	TRBD2	TRBJ2-1	few	TGCAGTGCTAGAGAGTTAGCGGGAGCCTGGGAGCAGTTCTTC	CSARELAGAWEQFF
TRBV4-1	-	TRBJ1-2	few	TGCGCCAGCAGCCAATTAGTGTCGTCAGTGTATGGCTACACCTTC	CASSQLVSSVYGYTF